The 30 T cell receptor beta chains given below trace back to one sample, sequenced in a study of OX40 agonist ivuxolimab in advanced cancers. Sequenced by immunoSEQ multiplex PCR; TCRdb stores in-frame clones only, minus some. The data contain 50,000 to 60,000 clones, 90% to 95% of them singletons. The sequences come from CD4+ or CD8+ T cells sorted from blood, collected in a trial of the OX40 agonist ivuxolimab. These receptors were obtained from an adult with an advanced solid tumor such as melanoma, head and neck, liver or kidney cancer.

CDR3 loop: CASSLAPNYGYTF. The CDR3 nucleotides are TGTGCCAGCAGCTTAGCGCCCAACTATGGCTACACCTTC. The chain joins TRBV13 to TRBJ1-2, with D hard to call. CDR1 PRHDT and CDR2 FYEKMQ come from the germline V gene (reference sequence). The CDR3 loop spans 13 amino acids. Trimming shortened V by 1 base and J by 2 bases, and 5 bases separated the two germline ends.

The chain employs TRBV15 and TRBJ2-1; either TRBD1 or TRBD2 may supply D (5 bases each). With 9 bases removed from V and 8 bases from J, the gap between germline ends came to 17 bases. This CDR3 contains 13 residues. CDR1 and CDR2 (germline): LNHNV, YYDKDF (reference sequence). CDR3 loop: CATRGDPQDEQFF. DNA of the CDR3: TGTGCCACACGAGGGGACCCCCAGGATGAGCAGTTCTTC.

The chain is built from TRBV19 and TRBJ1-1; unclear D gene. Trimming took 3 bases from V and 1 from J, leaving 12 bases between them. Germline lookup yields CDR1 LNHDA and CDR2 SQIVND (reference sequence). The CDR3 contains 15 residues. The CDR3 DNA reads as TGTGCCAGTAGTATCAATGGTGGAGGGAACACTGAAGCTTTCTTT. This translates into CASSINGGGNTEAFF.

The J gene is TRBJ2-3, the V gene TRBV28, with 13 bases matching TRBD2. Losses at the gene ends were 2 bases for V and 4 bases for J; bases not matched to a gene: 3. Germline CDR1 is MDHEN and CDR2 is SYDVKM. The CDR3 contains 16 residues. The CDR3 loop is CASSLSGLAGADTQYF. The DNA for the CDR3 is TGTGCCAGCAGTTTAAGCGGACTAGCGGGAGCAGATACGCAGTATTTT.

This chain joins TRBV7-8 and TRBJ2-1, with D possibly being TRBD2 (5 bases). Per germline, CDR1 SGHVS and CDR2 FQNEAQ. Deletions cut 1 base from V and 5 bases from J, with 15 bases between. This CDR3 is 16 amino acids long. The CDR3 region is CASSLVGSVGNNEQFF. Here the CDR3 DNA reads TGTGCCAGCAGCTTAGTAGGTAGCGTGGGTAACAATGAGCAGTTCTTC.

The V call is TRBV7-3, the J call TRBJ2-6; TRBD1 agrees at 7 bases. Germline CDR1 is SGHTA and CDR2 is FQGTGA. Germline trimming cut 5 bases from V and 0 bases from J; bases unmatched to any gene: 7. The CDR3 extends over 17 amino acids. The CDR3 nucleotides read TGTGCCAGCAGCGGGAAGTCAGGGGGCTCTGGGGCCAACGTCCTGACTTTC. It translates to CASSGKSGGSGANVLTF.

This clone was found once. This chain connects TRBV9 to TRBJ1-2; D possibly corresponds to TRBD1 (5 bases). Trimming removed 0 bases at V and 6 bases at J, with 18 bases between. This CDR3 comprises 16 residues. Germline CDR1 reads SGDLS; CDR2 reads YYNGEE. CDR3 loop: CASSVVAGEILNGYTF. The DNA for the CDR3 is TGTGCCAGCAGCGTAGTTGCGGGGGAGATTTTGAATGGCTACACCTTC. The variable domain in full, completed from reference TRBV9 and TRBJ1-2, reads DSGVTQTPKHLITATGQRVTLRCSPRSGDLSVYWYQQSLDQGLQFLIQYYNGEERAKGNILERFSAQQFPDLHSELNLSSLELGDSALYFCASSVVAGEILNGYTFGSGTRLTVV.

This clone was recorded once. The genes are TRBV7-9 and TRBJ1-2; D possibly corresponds to TRBD1 (5 bases). Trimming cost V 6 bases and J 3 bases, with 14 bases left between them. Germline CDR1 is SEHNR and CDR2 is FQNEAQ (reference sequence). The CDR3 loop spans 14 amino acids. The CDR3 nucleotides read TGTGCCAGCAGTTTCCTCGGGACGGACTATGGCTACACCTTC. It translates to CASSFLGTDYGYTF.

This chain connects TRBV6-5 to TRBJ1-5; D may be TRBD1 (6 bases). Germline V gene lookup returns CDR1 MNHEY and CDR2 SVGAGI. The CDR3 extends over 14 amino acids. Trimming removed 6 bases from V and 0 bases from J, with 9 bases in between. CDR3 residues: CASRQTGSNQPQHF. The CDR3 DNA is TGTGCCAGCAGGCAGACAGGTAGCAATCAGCCCCAGCATTTT.

CDR3 bases: TGCGCCAGCAGCCGGTTGGCGGGAGGGGGGGGCACAGATACGCAGTATTTT. This encodes CASSRLAGGGGTDTQYF. The J gene is TRBJ2-3, the V gene TRBV4-3, with 9 bases matching TRBD2. Germline trimming cut 4 bases from V and 1 base from J; bases unmatched to any gene: 9. The CDR3 has 17 amino acids. Germline values: CDR1 LGHNA, CDR2 YSLEER.

V and J are TRBV13 and TRBJ2-7, with 12 bases aligning to TRBD2. The CDR3 runs 16 residues. Looked up from germline, CDR1 is PRHDT and CDR2 is FYEKMQ (reference sequence). The V and J ends lost 5 bases and 3 bases, in that order; junction bases with no gene match: 8. The CDR3 protein is CASSQTLAGGIYEQYF. CDR3 nucleotides: TGTGCCAGCAGCCAAACTCTAGCGGGAGGGATCTACGAGCAGTACTTC.

The chain combines TRBV7-3 with TRBJ2-5, with 7 positions matching TRBD1. Germline V gives CDR1 SGHTA, CDR2 FQGTGA. J gave up 2 bases and V 2 bases, and 2 bases lay outside the gene matches. The CDR3 consists of 14 residues. The CDR3 DNA sequence: TGTGCCAGCAGCTTATCAGGGGGACAAGAGACCCAGTACTTC. Translating it yields CASSLSGGQETQYF.

The chain has TRBV28 and TRBJ2-1, with TRBD2 identical over 13 bases. This CDR3 is built from 15 residues. Germline V CDR1 and CDR2: MDHEN, SYDVKM. The V and J ends lost 6 bases and 9 bases, in that order; junction bases with no gene match: 8. The chain's CDR3 is CASRDSGTSGTEQFF. For the CDR3, the DNA is TGTGCCAGCAGAGACTCCGGGACTAGCGGGACTGAGCAGTTCTTC.

The chain employs TRBV2 and TRBJ2-1, with unresolved D. V dropped 8 bases and J dropped 2 bases, with 22 bases sitting between them. The CDR3 contains 17 residues. In germline, CDR1 is SNHLY, CDR2 FYNNEI. The CDR3 DNA reads as TGTGCCAGCTTAACCCTCCGCGTGGGTGGGCCCTACAATGAGCAGTTCTTC. The encoded protein is CASLTLRVGGPYNEQFF.

The genes are TRBV19 and TRBJ2-1, with D tentatively TRBD1 or TRBD2 (6 bases each). The length of the CDR3 is 16 residues. V was shortened by 4 bases and J by 0 bases, with 13 bases between the two germline ends. Germline loops: CDR1 LNHDA, CDR2 SQIVND (reference sequence). The CDR3: CASSTRGPGSYNEQFF. CDR3 nucleotide sequence: TGTGCCAGTAGTACCCGGGGGCCAGGCTCCTACAATGAGCAGTTCTTC.

The chain links TRBV5-6 to TRBJ2-3; TRBD1 might be the D (6 bases). This CDR3 is built from 14 residues. Germline CDR1 and CDR2: SGHDT and YYEEEE. Trimming took 3 bases from V and 1 from J, leaving 9 bases between them. The CDR3: CASSSDSRTDTQYF. In DNA form, the CDR3 reads TGTGCCAGCAGCTCGGACAGCCGCACAGATACGCAGTATTTT. Complete variable domain (other parts from reference TRBV5-6 and TRBJ2-3): DAGVTQSPTHLIKTRGQQVTLRCSPKSGHDTVSWYQQALGQGPQFIFQYYEEEERQRGNFPDRFSGHQFPNYSSELNVNALLLGDSALYLCASSSDSRTDTQYFGPGTRLTVL.

The genes are TRBV27 and TRBJ2-7; D call uncertain. The ends were cut back, 5 bases at V and 4 bases at J, with 12 bases in the middle. Germline CDR1 reads MNHEY; CDR2 reads SMNVEV (reference sequence). The CDR3 totals 13 residues. The CDR3 DNA follows: TGTGCCAGCAGTCCCTCGACATTATACGAGCAGTACTTC. Translated, it gives CASSPSTLYEQYF.

The chain joins TRBV7-3 to TRBJ2-3, with a weak D call TRBD2 (6 bases). Germline values: CDR1 SGHTA, CDR2 FQGTGA. This CDR3 contains 13 residues. Trimming stripped 2 bases from V and 3 bases from J, with 6 bases between. This chain's CDR3 is CASSLGGTDTQYF. CDR3 coding DNA: TGTGCCAGCAGCTTAGGAGGGACAGATACGCAGTATTTT.

The chain links TRBV27 to TRBJ2-1; 7 bases are a match to TRBD2. V was clipped by 2 bases and J by 4 bases; unmatched bases: 5. The germline V gene encodes CDR1 MNHEY and CDR2 SMNVEV (reference sequence). This CDR3 region has 15 residues. The CDR3 bases are TGTGCCAGCAGTTTAGAGGGGAGGGGTTACAATGAGCAGTTCTTC. As protein: CASSLEGRGYNEQFF.

The chain links TRBV7-9 to TRBJ2-7; tentatively, D is TRBD1 (6 bases). This CDR3 spans 13 amino acids. Germline CDR1 is SEHNR and CDR2 is FQNEAQ (reference sequence). Trimming shortened V by 5 bases and J by 6 bases, and 14 bases separated the two germline ends. The DNA of the CDR3 is TGTGCCAGCAGCCCGACAGGCCAGCGCGAGCAGTACTTC. Protein sequence: CASSPTGQREQYF.

This clone was seen a few times. The chain carries TRBV21-1 and TRBJ1-3; whether TRBD1, the table's D call, matches the DNA was not checked. TRBV21-1 is a recognized pseudogene. This CDR3 has 14 residues. DNA for the CDR3: TGTGCCAGCAGCTCCAGTGACTCTGGAAACACCATATATTTT. Translated: CASSSSDSGNTIYF.

The V gene is TRBV19, the J gene TRBJ1-5, with D uncertain. Between the trimmed V and J ends, which lost 1 base and 3 bases, there was a span of 7 bases. The germline V gene has CDR1 LNHDA and CDR2 SQIVND (reference sequence). CDR3 size: 14 residues. The CDR3 region is CASSIGVPNQPQHF. The CDR3, as DNA: TGTGCCAGTAGTATAGGGGTCCCCAATCAGCCCCAGCATTTT.

V is TRBV30 and J is TRBJ2-1, with 7 bases lining up with TRBD2. In germline, CDR1 is GTSNPN, CDR2 SVGIG (reference sequence). The CDR3 sequence is 15 residues long. Trimming at V came to 5 bases and at J to 10 bases, leaving 17 bases not matched to a gene. The CDR3 reads CAWDAGTHLAVEQFF. CDR3 DNA sequence: TGTGCCTGGGATGCCGGGACCCACCTAGCGGTAGAGCAGTTCTTC.

This clone was counted once. The V and J genes are TRBV7-6 and TRBJ2-5; D might be TRBD1 or TRBD2, each matching 6 bases. This CDR3 contains 15 residues. Germline V gene lookup returns CDR1 SGHVS and CDR2 FNYEAQ. The V gene lost 1 base and the J gene lost 9 bases, with 18 bases spanning the gap. DNA of the CDR3: TGTGCCAGCAGCTTAGGGGTCAAAGGGGGGAGATCCCAGTACTTC. Its protein is CASSLGVKGGRSQYF.

The chain combines TRBV25-1 with TRBJ2-4, with 10 positions matching TRBD2. CDR3 length: 15 residues. V gave up 6 bases and J gave up 6 bases; unmatched junction bases: 8. CDR1 is MGHDK and CDR2 is SYGVNS in the germline V gene. CDR3 sequence: CASSATRTSGNIQYF. The DNA of the CDR3 is TGTGCCAGCAGCGCCACCAGGACTAGCGGAAACATTCAGTACTTC.

The chain employs TRBV14 and TRBJ2-1; 10 bases align to TRBD2. The CDR3 spans 16 residues. With 0 bases clipped from V and 8 bases from J, the junction kept 7 bases outside the gene matches. From germline, CDR1 is SGHDN and CDR2 FVKESK. The CDR3 coding sequence is TGTGCCAGCAGCCAAGATCGCCTAGCGGGAGCCGATGAGCAGTTCTTC. It codes for CASSQDRLAGADEQFF.

The V and J genes are TRBV2 and TRBJ2-1; D uncertain. Germline assignment: CDR1 SNHLY and CDR2 FYNNEI. V was pared by 3 bases and J by 10 bases, with 7 bases between. This CDR3 spans 11 amino acids. The CDR3 nucleotides read TGTGCCAGCAGTGAGTTGCTCGAGCAGTTCTTC. It encodes CASSELLEQFF. The full variable domain, in which reference TRBV2 and TRBJ2-1 provide the parts outside the CDR3, is EPEVTQTPSHQVTQMGQEVILRCVPISNHLYFYWYRQILGQKVEFLVSFYNNEISEKSEIFDDQFSVERPDGSNFTLKIRSTKLEDSAMYFCASSELLEQFFGPGTRLTVL.

The genes are TRBV6-5 and TRBJ1-2, with D possibly TRBD1 on 5 matching bases. This CDR3 has 12 residues. The germline V and J ends were trimmed by 10 bases and 2 bases, with 11 bases remaining between them. CDR1 MNHEY and CDR2 SVGAGI come from the germline V gene. CDR3 nucleotide sequence: TGTGCCATCAGCCCAGGGAACTATGGCTACACCTTC. It specifies CAISPGNYGYTF.

This chain joins TRBV5-4 and TRBJ2-5; 10 bases agree with TRBD1. Trimming took 3 bases from V and 4 from J; bases not matched to a gene: 6. The CDR3 sequence is 15 residues long. CDR1 and CDR2 from the germline V gene are SGHNT and YYREEE (reference sequence). The CDR3 DNA follows: TGTGCCAGCAGCTCGGGACAGGGGTTTAGAGAGACCCAGTACTTC. This codes for CASSSGQGFRETQYF.

The genes are TRBV7-9 and TRBJ2-1, with 7 bases matching TRBD2. CDR3 length: 12 residues. The V and J ends lost 10 bases and 4 bases, in that order; junction bases with no gene match: 4. CDR1 and CDR2 from the germline V gene are SEHNR and FQNEAQ (reference sequence). The CDR3 region has the DNA TGTGCCACGGGGCGGGGGTACAATGAGCAGTTCTTC. Its translation is CATGRGYNEQFF.